The T cell receptor (beta chain) described here comes from a study of T cell repertoires and HLA-DP antigens. Amplification used primers for 54 TRBV and 13 TRBJ segments. This table comes from immunoSEQ multiplex PCR, and its TCRdb copy is limited to in-frame clones, with some not included. The sample includes roughly 1,900 clones, approximately 81% of them seen just once. After less than 18 days, CD4+ cells were restimulated more than 20 h with the same allogeneic DPB1. Retrovirally transduced HeLa cells with HLA-DPA1/DPB1, HLA-DM, invariant chain and CD80 served as stimulators. CD4+ cells were cocultured 3:1 with 100 Gy-irradiated HeLa cells plus 50 U/mL IL-2. Germline V gene sequence: CDR1 ENHRY, CDR2 SYGVKD. CDR3 length: 12 residues. Trimming cost V 3 bases and J 3 bases, with 6 bases left between them.

The sequencing sample was made of CD137- CD4+ T cells from cultured PBMCs. V is TRBV10-3 and J is TRBJ2-7; D uncertain. The TCR was taken from a young woman in good health and CMV-seronegative. The CDR3, as DNA: TGTGCCATCAGTGACTATGGCTACGAGCAGTACTTC. Translating gives CAISDYGYEQYF.